This entry lists 21 T cell receptor beta chains sequenced from one sample in a study of blood T cell repertoires in COVID-19. Clones were sequenced by immunoSEQ multiplex PCR, and TCRdb holds only the in-frame ones, with some missing. Among more than 250,000 clones listed, around 89% were seen once. Sequenced: PBMCs or T cells enriched from blood (not recorded which). Receptors were obtained from a woman between 18 and 29 years old with acute COVID-19.

This chain connects TRBV6-5 to TRBJ2-7; 7 positions match TRBD2. This CDR3 contains 15 residues. V lost 0 bases, J lost 1 base, and 3 bases stayed unmatched. Germline CDR1 is MNHEY and CDR2 is SVGAGI. The CDR3 sequence: CASSYSSGGSYEQYF. CDR3 in DNA: TGTGCCAGCAGTTACTCTTCGGGGGGTTCCTACGAGCAGTACTTC.

This clone was seen only a few times. The J gene is TRBJ1-3, the V gene TRBV4-3; no clear D gene. Trimming removed 1 base from V and 0 bases from J, with 10 bases in between. The CDR3 is 16 residues long. CDR1 and CDR2 from the germline V gene are LGHNA and YSLEER. The CDR3 is CASSQAPPSSGNTIYF. The DNA for the CDR3 is TGCGCCAGCAGCCAAGCGCCGCCGAGCTCTGGAAACACCATATATTTT.

To note about this clone: Other nucleotide sequences from this sample produce the same CDR3. The rearrangement joins TRBV28 to TRBJ2-6; the D is unclear. This CDR3 spans 15 amino acids. The V end was cut by 3 bases, the J end by 4 bases, with 10 bases between. Germline assignment: CDR1 MDHEN and CDR2 SYDVKM. CDR3 region: CASSLAGPGANVLTF. The CDR3 bases are TGTGCCAGCAGTTTGGCTGGGCCCGGGGCCAACGTCCTGACTTTC.

This chain links TRBV5-6 with TRBJ1-2, with TRBD1 matching 8 bases. Per germline, CDR1 SGHDT and CDR2 YYEEEE. V gave up 4 bases and J gave up 4 bases; unmatched junction bases: 6. This CDR3 comprises 14 residues. CDR3 DNA sequence: TGTGCCAGCAGCAAGGACAGGGCCCCCTATGGCTACACCTTC. As protein: CASSKDRAPYGYTF. Together with reference TRBV5-6 and TRBJ1-2, the CDR3 gives the full variable domain: DAGVTQSPTHLIKTRGQQVTLRCSPKSGHDTVSWYQQALGQGPQFIFQYYEEEERQRGNFPDRFSGHQFPNYSSELNVNALLLGDSALYLCASSKDRAPYGYTFGSGTRLTVV.

V usage is TRBV29-1 and J usage is TRBJ2-1; TRBD2 might be the D (6 bases). In germline, CDR1 is SQVTM, CDR2 ANQGSEA. CDR3 length: 14 amino acids. Trimming cost V 8 bases and J 9 bases, with 23 bases left between them. The CDR3 sequence: CSTGTSPNGGEQFF. In DNA, the CDR3 is TGCAGCACCGGGACTTCCCCAAACGGCGGTGAGCAGTTCTTC.

The chain couples TRBV6-5 to TRBJ1-4, with a possible D match to TRBD1 (6 bases). Per the germline V gene, CDR1 is MNHEY and CDR2 is SVGAGI. The CDR3 consists of 14 residues. The V end lost 2 bases, the J end lost 8 bases, and 12 bases lay between the germline ends. CDR3 coding DNA: TGTGCCAGCAGTTACGGGGGGGCGGAGGAAAAACTGTTTTTT. Translating gives CASSYGGAEEKLFF.

The chain combines TRBV15 with TRBJ2-7; 13 bases fit TRBD2. The CDR3 extends over 15 amino acids. With 4 bases clipped from V and 4 bases from J, the junction kept 4 bases outside the gene matches. CDR1 is LNHNV and CDR2 is YYDKDF in the germline V gene (reference sequence). The CDR3 sequence is CATSIGLAGEYEQYF. The DNA for the CDR3 is TGTGCCACCAGCATCGGACTAGCGGGAGAGTACGAGCAGTACTTC.

The chain links TRBV7-9 to TRBJ1-1; the match to TRBD1 covers 9 bases. The CDR3 consists of 13 residues. V lost 5 bases and J lost 8; bases outside the gene matches: 6. In germline, CDR1 is SEHNR, CDR2 FQNEAQ (reference sequence). CDR3 sequence: CASSLGTGPEAFF. The CDR3 region has the DNA TGTGCCAGCAGCCTCGGGACAGGGCCCGAAGCTTTCTTT.

The chain recombines TRBV18 with TRBJ2-1, with D possibly matching TRBD1 (7 bases). V lost 4 bases and J lost 9, with 13 bases in between. The germline gives CDR1 KGHSH, CDR2 LQKENI. The CDR3 covers 13 residues. CDR3 amino acids: CASSRTGGGEQFF. CDR3 nucleotide sequence: TGTGCCAGCTCACGGACAGGAGGGGGTGAGCAGTTCTTC.

V and J are TRBV19 and TRBJ2-7; 9 nucleotides agree with TRBD2. In germline, CDR1 is LNHDA, CDR2 SQIVND (reference sequence). This CDR3 is 16 amino acids long. V trimming: 5 bases; J trimming: 5 bases; junction bases outside the gene matches: 13. CDR3 nucleotides: TGTGCCAGTAGTGTTAAGGTCGCGGGAGGGCCGCACGAGCAGTACTTC. Residues: CASSVKVAGGPHEQYF.

The chain combines TRBV6-4 with TRBJ1-1; no firm D call. The CDR3 loop spans 13 amino acids. The V gene lost 3 bases and the J gene lost 4 bases, with 9 bases spanning the gap. CDR1 and CDR2 (germline): MRHNA, SNTAGT. The CDR3 loop reads CASSERVGTEAFF. The CDR3 DNA is TGTGCCAGCAGTGAGAGGGTTGGCACTGAAGCTTTCTTT.

The chain combines TRBV3-1 (or the pseudogene TRBV3-2) with TRBJ2-5, with 9 bases that match TRBD2. From germline, CDR1 is LGHDT and CDR2 YNNKEL (reference sequence). The CDR3 has 18 amino acids. With V trimmed by 0 bases and J by 4 bases, 12 bases remained unmatched. CDR3 in DNA: TGTGCCAGCAGCCAAGATCTTGTGACTAGCGGCTCAGGAGAGACCCAGTACTTC. Translated, it gives CASSQDLVTSGSGETQYF.

The rearrangement joins TRBV13 to TRBJ2-5; D unclear. CDR1 and CDR2 (germline): PRHDT, FYEKMQ (reference sequence). V was clipped by 5 bases and J by 5 bases, with 6 bases between them. This CDR3 has 11 amino acids. Here the CDR3 reads CASSQLETQYF. The CDR3 coding sequence is TGTGCCAGCAGCCAACTGGAGACCCAGTACTTC.

This chain connects TRBV5-4 to TRBJ2-5; D not certain. The CDR3 length is 14 residues. V lost 3 bases to trimming and J lost 3 bases, with 12 bases between them. Germline assignment: CDR1 SGHNT and CDR2 YYREEE (reference sequence). The DNA for the CDR3 is TGTGCCAGCAGCTCGGTTGGCGGAGAAGAGACCCAGTACTTC. It translates to CASSSVGGEETQYF.

This chain uses TRBV11-2 with TRBJ2-1, with 13 nucleotides matching TRBD2. CDR3 length equals 15 residues. With 1 base clipped from V and 9 bases from J, the junction kept 3 bases outside the gene matches. Germline V gives CDR1 SGHAT, CDR2 FQNNGV. The CDR3 region is CASSLGLAGGFEQFF. The CDR3 nucleotides read TGTGCCAGCAGCTTAGGACTAGCGGGAGGCTTTGAGCAGTTCTTC. Together with reference TRBV11-2 and TRBJ2-1, the CDR3 gives the full variable domain: EAGVAQSPRYKIIEKRQSVAFWCNPISGHATLYWYQQILGQGPKLLIQFQNNGVVDDSQLPKDRFSAERLKGVDSTLKIQPAKLEDSAVYLCASSLGLAGGFEQFFGPGTRLTVL.

The chain has TRBV19 and TRBJ2-4; 13 nucleotides line up with TRBD2. There are 20 residues in the CDR3. Germline CDR1 is LNHDA and CDR2 is SQIVND (reference sequence). J lost 0 bases, V lost 6 bases, and 14 bases had no gene match. The CDR3 bases are TGTGCCAGTAGATCTTCAGTGGGACTAGCGGGACCCCTAGCCAAAAACATTCAGTACTTC. Its translation: CASRSSVGLAGPLAKNIQYF.

The rearrangement links TRBV27 to TRBJ2-1; D not certain. Germline values: CDR1 MNHEY, CDR2 SMNVEV (reference sequence). Trimming shortened V by 4 bases and J by 0 bases, and 10 bases separated the two germline ends. The CDR3 sequence is 15 residues long. The DNA of the CDR3 is TGTGCCAGCAGTTCAACACGAAGCTCCTACAATGAGCAGTTCTTC. This translates into CASSSTRSSYNEQFF.

The chain couples TRBV4-3 to TRBJ1-4; D ambiguous. The CDR3 consists of 16 residues. CDR1 is LGHNA, CDR2 YSLEER, per germline. V was clipped by 0 bases and J by 8 bases, with 16 bases between them. The CDR3 sequence is CASSQEWHNSLEKLFF. In nucleotides, the CDR3 is TGCGCCAGCAGCCAAGAGTGGCACAATTCTCTGGAAAAACTGTTTTTT.

The rearrangement links TRBV29-1 to TRBJ2-3; 7 nucleotides match TRBD2. Germline CDR1 and CDR2: SQVTM and ANQGSEA. This CDR3 is 16 amino acids long. With 3 bases clipped from V and 3 bases from J, the junction kept 12 bases outside the gene matches. The DNA of the CDR3 is TGCAGCGTTGAGGGTCAGCGGGGTATATTGACAGATACGCAGTATTTT. This gives the protein CSVEGQRGILTDTQYF.

The V gene is TRBV6-5, the J gene TRBJ1-2; the match to TRBD1 covers 11 bases. The CDR3 loop spans 14 amino acids. CDR1 is MNHEY, CDR2 SVGAGI, per germline. J was trimmed by 7 bases and V by 6 bases; bases with no gene match: 7. CDR3 region: CASREGQGVIGYTF. The DNA of the CDR3 is TGTGCCAGCAGAGAGGGACAGGGGGTCATTGGCTACACCTTC.

This sequence joins TRBV28 and TRBJ1-1; TRBD1 matches at 7 bases. The germline V gene has CDR1 MDHEN and CDR2 SYDVKM. The V gene end was trimmed by 3 bases and the J gene end by 8 bases; junction bases not matched to a gene: 9. The length of the CDR3 is 14 residues. In DNA, the CDR3 is TGTGCCAGCAGTTTGATCGGTGGGACAGTCGAAGCTTTCTTT. The encoded protein is CASSLIGGTVEAFF.